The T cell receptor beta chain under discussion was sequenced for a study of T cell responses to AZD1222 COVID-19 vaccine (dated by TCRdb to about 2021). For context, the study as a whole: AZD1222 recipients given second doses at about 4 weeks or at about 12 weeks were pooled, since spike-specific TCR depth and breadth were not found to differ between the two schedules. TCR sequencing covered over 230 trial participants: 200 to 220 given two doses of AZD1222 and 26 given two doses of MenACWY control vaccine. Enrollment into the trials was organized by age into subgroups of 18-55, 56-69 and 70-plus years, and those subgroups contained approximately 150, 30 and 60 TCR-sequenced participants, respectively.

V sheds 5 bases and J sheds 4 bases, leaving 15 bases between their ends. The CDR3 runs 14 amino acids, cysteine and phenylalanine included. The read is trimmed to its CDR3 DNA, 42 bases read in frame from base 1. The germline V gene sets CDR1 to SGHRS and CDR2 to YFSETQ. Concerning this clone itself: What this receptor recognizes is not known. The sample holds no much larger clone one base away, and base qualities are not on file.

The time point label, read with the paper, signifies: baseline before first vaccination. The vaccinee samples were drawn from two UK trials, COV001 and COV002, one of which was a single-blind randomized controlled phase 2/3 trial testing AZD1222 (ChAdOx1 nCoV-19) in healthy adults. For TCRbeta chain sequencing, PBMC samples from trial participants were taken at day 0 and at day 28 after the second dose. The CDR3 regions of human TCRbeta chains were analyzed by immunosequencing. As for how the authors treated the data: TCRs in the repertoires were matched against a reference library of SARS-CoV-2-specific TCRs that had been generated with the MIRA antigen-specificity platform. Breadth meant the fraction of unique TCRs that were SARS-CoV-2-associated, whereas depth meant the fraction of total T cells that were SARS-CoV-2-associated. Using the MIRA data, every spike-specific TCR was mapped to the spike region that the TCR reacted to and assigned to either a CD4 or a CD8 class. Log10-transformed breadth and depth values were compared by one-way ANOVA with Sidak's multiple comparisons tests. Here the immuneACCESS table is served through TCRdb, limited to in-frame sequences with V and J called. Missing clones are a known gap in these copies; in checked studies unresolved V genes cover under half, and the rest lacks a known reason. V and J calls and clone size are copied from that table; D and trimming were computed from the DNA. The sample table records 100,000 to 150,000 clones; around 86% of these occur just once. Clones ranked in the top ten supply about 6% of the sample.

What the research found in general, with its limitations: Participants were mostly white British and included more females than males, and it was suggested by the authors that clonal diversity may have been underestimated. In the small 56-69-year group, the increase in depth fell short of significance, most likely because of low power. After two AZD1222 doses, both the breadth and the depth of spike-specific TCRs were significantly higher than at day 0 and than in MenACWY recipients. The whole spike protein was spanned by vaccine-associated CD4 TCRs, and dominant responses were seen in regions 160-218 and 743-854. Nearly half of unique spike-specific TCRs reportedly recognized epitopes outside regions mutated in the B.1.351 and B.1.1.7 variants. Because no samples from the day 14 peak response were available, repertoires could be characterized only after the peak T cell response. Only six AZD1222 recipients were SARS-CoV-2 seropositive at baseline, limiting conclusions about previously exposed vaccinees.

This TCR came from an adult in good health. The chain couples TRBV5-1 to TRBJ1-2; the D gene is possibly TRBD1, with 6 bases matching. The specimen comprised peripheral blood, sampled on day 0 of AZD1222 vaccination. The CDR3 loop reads CASSTTGSGYGYTF. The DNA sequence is TGCGCCAGCAGTACTACAGGGTCCGGCTATGGCTACACCTTC.